This T cell receptor (beta chain) was observed in a study of blood T cell repertoires in COVID-19 (dated by TCRdb to 2020 to 2022). Looking at the study overall: Collaborator samples came from the United States, Italy and Spain and covered acute and convalescent phases of COVID-19. The prospective study material was composed of cDNA or gDNA derived from T cells, B-cell-depleted T cells, or PBMCs. Subjects who had been exposed to COVID-19, were actively infected with it, or had recovered from it provided the deeply sampled blood TCRbeta repertoires that made up the dataset. A freely available public database, intended as a resource for researchers studying the immune response to SARS-CoV-2, is where the repertoires were released. Samples were obtained from the ongoing ImmuneRACE study (first 160 participants) and from 1,254 subjects provided by 6 global collaborators. The sample metadata nearly always contained a de-identified subject ID, COVID-19 status, age in years and sex. HLA class I and class II types, where available, came from metadata supplied by the sample provider rather than from assay-based typing.

Study-wide conclusions, independent of this receptor: Clinical and demographic metadata were provided uncurated, with the amount varying by source and participant.

TCRbeta CDR3 regions were amplified from genomic DNA using the immunoSEQ Assay, a bias-controlled multiplex PCR. As for the authors' bioinformatics: Within the assay, amplification of reference gene primers was used to estimate how many nucleated cells each sample contained. To quantify the absolute abundance of each unique TCRbeta CDR3 rearrangement, sequence reads were collapsed and filtered. For each sample, productive Simpson clonality was calculated as the square root of Simpson's diversity index over productive rearrangements. In its TCRdb copy, this immuneACCESS table keeps in-frame sequences only and misses some clones. Where compared with another copy, unresolved V genes explain less than half of these, and the others have no known cause. V and J calls plus clone size are reproduced from that table; the DNA served to infer D and trimming. Present in this sample are 300,000 to 400,000 clones, about 87% of which were seen just once. In total, the top ten clones hold 7.8% of the sample.

Another Seattle source contributed samples from volunteer blood donors who had recovered from COVID-19. Collaborating institutions collected whole blood in K2EDTA tubes following their own protocols. Collaborator samples were shipped for TCRbeta analysis as frozen whole blood, isolated PBMCs, or DNA extracted from either sample type. Points on this clone: Its recognized antigen is unknown. One base away there is no much larger clone; base qualities are not given.

V and J are trimmed by 10 bases and 3 bases, and the gene matches miss 3 bases of the junction. From the germline V gene, CDR1 is ENHRY and CDR2 is SYGVKD. The CDR3 covers 13 residues, taking in both the cysteine and the phenylalanine. The kept DNA is CDR3 alone, 39 bases in frame from the first base. This TCR was sampled from a woman between 45 and 60 years old who had recovered from COVID-19. Recombination connected TRBV10-3 to TRBJ2-3, and TRBD2 matches 11 of the central bases. Sequencing used peripheral blood. CDR3 region: CANSGRETDTQYF. The nucleotides read TGTGCCAATAGCGGGAGGGAAACAGATACGCAGTATTTT.